This T cell receptor beta chain was identified in a study of blood T cell repertoires in COVID-19 (dated by TCRdb to about 2020). Background for the entire study: Samples covering the acute and convalescent phases of COVID-19 were provided by collaborators in the United States, Italy and Spain. Samples were obtained from the ongoing ImmuneRACE study (first 160 participants) and from about 1,300 subjects provided by 6 global collaborators. Sample metadata almost always included a de-identified subject ID, COVID-19 status, age in years and sex. The dataset comprised deeply sampled blood TCRbeta repertoires from subjects exposed to, actively infected with, or recovered from COVID-19. The prospective study material was composed of cDNA or gDNA derived from T cells, B-cell-depleted T cells, or PBMCs. Where available, HLA class I and class II types were taken from metadata supplied by the sample provider and were not determined by assay-based typing. The repertoires were made available in a free public database intended to serve as a resource for research on the immune response to SARS-CoV-2. The study at large found these results: The quantity of clinical and demographic metadata differed by source and by participant and was supplied without curation.

TCRbeta CDR3 regions were amplified from genomic DNA using the immunoSEQ Assay, a bias-controlled multiplex PCR. Under the source paper's analysis protocol: Nucleated cell counts per sample were estimated from amplification of reference gene primers within the assay. Sequence reads were collapsed and filtered to measure the absolute abundance of every unique TCRbeta CDR3 rearrangement. For each sample, productive Simpson clonality was calculated as the square root of Simpson's diversity index over productive rearrangements. Imported from immuneACCESS, the table was reduced by TCRdb to in-frame sequences with V and J called. These copies leave out some clones; in studies compared against another copy, an unresolved V gene accounts for under half, and the cause of the remainder is not known. That table supplies the V and J calls and clone size; D and trimming were determined from the DNA. The sample profile shows more than 45,000 clones; around 90% of them were found once. The ten largest account for 1.4% of the sample.

V loses 6 bases of germline sequence and J loses 6 bases, and the interval between the two ends is 14 bases. The CDR3 contains 13 residues, cysteine and phenylalanine counted. Just the 39-base CDR3 DNA is kept, in frame starting at base 1. CDR1 and CDR2 were assigned from the germline V gene as SNHLY and FYNNEI. Regarding this clone: Its antigen specificity is not known. No qualities accompany the bases; no much larger clone lies one base away.

Whole blood was collected in K2EDTA tubes by collaborating institutions according to the institutions' own protocols. Collaborator samples were shipped for TCRbeta analysis as frozen whole blood, isolated PBMCs, or DNA extracted from either sample type. This receptor was identified in a man aged 60-69 years with acute or convalescent COVID-19. Sequencing was performed on peripheral blood. The rearranged chain carries TRBV2 and TRBJ1-1; the D gene is possibly TRBD1, with 6 bases matching. The DNA sequence reads TGTGCCAGCAGCCAACAGGGCTTGGCTGAAGCTTTCTTT. It is translated as CASSQQGLAEAFF.